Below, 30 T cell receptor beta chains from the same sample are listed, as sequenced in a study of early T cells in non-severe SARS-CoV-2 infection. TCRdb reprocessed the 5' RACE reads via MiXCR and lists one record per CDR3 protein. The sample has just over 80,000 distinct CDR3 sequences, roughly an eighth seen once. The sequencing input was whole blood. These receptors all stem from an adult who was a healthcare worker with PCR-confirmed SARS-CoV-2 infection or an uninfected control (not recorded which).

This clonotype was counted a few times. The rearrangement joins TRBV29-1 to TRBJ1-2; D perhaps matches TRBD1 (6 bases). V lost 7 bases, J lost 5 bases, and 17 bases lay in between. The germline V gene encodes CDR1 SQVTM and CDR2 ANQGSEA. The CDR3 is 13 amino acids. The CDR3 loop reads CSASDRIPYGYTF. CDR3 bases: TGCAGCGCCTCTGACAGGATACCTTATGGCTACACCTTC.

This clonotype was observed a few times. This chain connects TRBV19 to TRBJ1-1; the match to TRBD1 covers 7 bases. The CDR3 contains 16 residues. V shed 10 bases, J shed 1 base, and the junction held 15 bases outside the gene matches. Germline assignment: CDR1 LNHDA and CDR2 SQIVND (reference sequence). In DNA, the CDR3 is TGTGCCACCAAAAAAGTAAGGGGGCATACGAACACTGAAGCTTTCTTT. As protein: CATKKVRGHTNTEAFF.

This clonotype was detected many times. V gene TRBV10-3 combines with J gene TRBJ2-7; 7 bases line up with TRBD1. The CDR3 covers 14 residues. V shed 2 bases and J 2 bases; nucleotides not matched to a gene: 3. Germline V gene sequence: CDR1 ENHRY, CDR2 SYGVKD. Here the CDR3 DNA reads TGTGCCATCAGTGAGGACAGGGCCCCCTACGAGCAGTACTTC. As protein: CAISEDRAPYEQYF.

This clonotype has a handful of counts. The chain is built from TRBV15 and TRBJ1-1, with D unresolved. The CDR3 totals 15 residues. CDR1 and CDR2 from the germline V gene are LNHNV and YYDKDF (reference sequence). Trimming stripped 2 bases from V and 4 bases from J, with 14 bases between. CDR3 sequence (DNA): TGTGCCACCAGCAGACCTATAGGCGGACCCACTGAAGCTTTCTTT. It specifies CATSRPIGGPTEAFF.

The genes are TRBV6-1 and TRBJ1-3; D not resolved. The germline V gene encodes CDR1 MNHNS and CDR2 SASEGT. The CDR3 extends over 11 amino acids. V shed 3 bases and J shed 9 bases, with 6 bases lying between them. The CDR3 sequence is CASSDLSTIYF. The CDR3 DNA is TGTGCCAGCAGTGACCTTAGCACCATATATTTT.

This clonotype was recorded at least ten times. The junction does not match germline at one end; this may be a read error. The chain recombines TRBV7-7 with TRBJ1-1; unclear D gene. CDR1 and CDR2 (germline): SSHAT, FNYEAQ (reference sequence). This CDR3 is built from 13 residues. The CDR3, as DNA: TGTGCTAGCAGCTTGAATAGCAGGTCTGAAGCTTTCTTT. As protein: CASSLNSRSEAFF.

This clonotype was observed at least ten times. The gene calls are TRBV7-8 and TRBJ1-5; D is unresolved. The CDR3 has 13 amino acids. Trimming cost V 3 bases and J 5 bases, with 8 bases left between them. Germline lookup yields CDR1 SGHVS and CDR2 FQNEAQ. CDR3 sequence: CASSFLPDQPQHF. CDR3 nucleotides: TGTGCCAGCAGCTTCCTCCCAGATCAGCCCCAGCATTTT.

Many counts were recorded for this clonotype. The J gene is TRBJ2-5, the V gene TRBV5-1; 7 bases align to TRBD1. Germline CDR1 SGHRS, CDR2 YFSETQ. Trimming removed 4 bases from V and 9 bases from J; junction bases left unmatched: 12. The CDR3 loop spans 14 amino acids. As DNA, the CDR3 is TGCGCCAGCAGCCTCCAAACAGGGGTTGGGGCCCAGTACTTC. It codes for CASSLQTGVGAQYF.

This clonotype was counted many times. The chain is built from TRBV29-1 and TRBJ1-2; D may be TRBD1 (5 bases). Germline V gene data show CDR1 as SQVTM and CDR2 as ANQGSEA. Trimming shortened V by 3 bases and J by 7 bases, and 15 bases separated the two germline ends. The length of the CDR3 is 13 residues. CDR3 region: CSVEVQGVGGYTF. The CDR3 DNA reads TGCAGCGTTGAGGTGCAGGGTGTGGGTGGCTACACCTTC.

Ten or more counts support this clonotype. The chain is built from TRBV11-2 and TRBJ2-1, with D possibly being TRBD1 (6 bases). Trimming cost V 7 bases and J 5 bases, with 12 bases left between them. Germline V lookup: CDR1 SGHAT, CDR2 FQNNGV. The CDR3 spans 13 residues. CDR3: CASTPGADNEQFF. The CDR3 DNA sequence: TGTGCCAGCACCCCAGGGGCGGACAATGAGCAGTTCTTC.

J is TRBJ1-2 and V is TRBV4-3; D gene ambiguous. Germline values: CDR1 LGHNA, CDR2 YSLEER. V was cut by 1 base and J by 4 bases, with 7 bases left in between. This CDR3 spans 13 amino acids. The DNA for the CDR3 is TGCGCCAGCAGCCAAGCAACCGGCTATGGCTACACCTTC. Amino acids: CASSQATGYGYTF.

The CDR3 sequence is CAWSGQLNTEAFF. CDR3 bases: TGTGCCTGGAGTGGACAGTTGAACACTGAAGCTTTCTTT. This chain connects TRBV30 to TRBJ1-1; tentative D call: TRBD1 (5 bases). The CDR3 has 13 amino acids. The germline V and J ends were trimmed by 1 base and 0 bases, with 6 bases remaining between them. Per the germline V gene, CDR1 is GTSNPN and CDR2 is SVGIG (reference sequence).

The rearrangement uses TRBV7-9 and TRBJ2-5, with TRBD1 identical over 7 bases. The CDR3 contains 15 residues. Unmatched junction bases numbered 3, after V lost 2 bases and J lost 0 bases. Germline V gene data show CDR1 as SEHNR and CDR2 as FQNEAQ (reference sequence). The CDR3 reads CASSLWDSHQETQYF. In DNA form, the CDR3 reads TGTGCCAGCAGCTTATGGGACAGCCACCAAGAGACCCAGTACTTC.

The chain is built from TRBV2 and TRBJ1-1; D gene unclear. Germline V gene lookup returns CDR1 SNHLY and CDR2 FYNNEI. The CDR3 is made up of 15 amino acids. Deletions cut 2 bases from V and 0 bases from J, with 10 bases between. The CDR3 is CASSELRLMNTEAFF. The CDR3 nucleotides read TGTGCCAGCAGTGAACTCAGACTCATGAACACTGAAGCTTTCTTT.

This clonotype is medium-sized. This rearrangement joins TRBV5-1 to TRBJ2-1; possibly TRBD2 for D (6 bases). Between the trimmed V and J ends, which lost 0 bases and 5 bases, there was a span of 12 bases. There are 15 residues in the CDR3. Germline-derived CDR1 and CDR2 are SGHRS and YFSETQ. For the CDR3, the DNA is TGCGCCAGCAGCTTGGTCGGGGGTGGTAACAATGAGCAGTTCTTC. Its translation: CASSLVGGGNNEQFF.

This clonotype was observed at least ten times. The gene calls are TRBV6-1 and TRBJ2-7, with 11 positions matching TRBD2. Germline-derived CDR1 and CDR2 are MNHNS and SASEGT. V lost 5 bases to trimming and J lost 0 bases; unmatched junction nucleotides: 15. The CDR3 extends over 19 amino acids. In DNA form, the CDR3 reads TGTGCCAGCAGTCCTCACAGGGGTTTTGGGACTAGCGGCTCCTACGAGCAGTACTTC. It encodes CASSPHRGFGTSGSYEQYF.

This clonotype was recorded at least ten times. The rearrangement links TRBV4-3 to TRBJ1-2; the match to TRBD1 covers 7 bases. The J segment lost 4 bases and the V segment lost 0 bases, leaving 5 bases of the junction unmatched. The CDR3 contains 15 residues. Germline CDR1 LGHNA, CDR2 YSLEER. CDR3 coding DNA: TGCGCCAGCAGCCAAGAAAAGGGGGCATCCTATGGCTACACCTTC. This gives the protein CASSQEKGASYGYTF.

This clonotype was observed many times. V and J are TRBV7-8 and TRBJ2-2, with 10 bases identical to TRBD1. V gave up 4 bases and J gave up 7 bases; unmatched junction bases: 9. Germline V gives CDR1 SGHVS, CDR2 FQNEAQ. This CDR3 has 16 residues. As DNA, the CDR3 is TGTGCCAGCAGCTGGATAGTGACAGGGGGCCACGGGGAGCTGTTTTTT. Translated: CASSWIVTGGHGELFF.

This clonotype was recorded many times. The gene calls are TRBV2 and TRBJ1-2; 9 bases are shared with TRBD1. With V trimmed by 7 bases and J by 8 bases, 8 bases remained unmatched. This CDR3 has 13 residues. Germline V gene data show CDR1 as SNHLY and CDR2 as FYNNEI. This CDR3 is CASTDRGKEGYTF. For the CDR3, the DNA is TGTGCCAGCACCGACAGGGGGAAAGAGGGCTACACCTTC. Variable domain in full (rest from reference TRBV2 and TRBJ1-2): EPEVTQTPSHQVTQMGQEVILRCVPISNHLYFYWYRQILGQKVEFLVSFYNNEISEKSEIFDDQFSVERPDGSNFTLKIRSTKLEDSAMYFCASTDRGKEGYTFGSGTRLTVV.

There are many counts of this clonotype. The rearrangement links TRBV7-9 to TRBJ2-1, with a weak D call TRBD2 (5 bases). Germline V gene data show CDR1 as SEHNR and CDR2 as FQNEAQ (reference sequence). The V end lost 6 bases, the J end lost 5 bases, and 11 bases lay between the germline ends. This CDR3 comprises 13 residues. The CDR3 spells CASRLLGDNEQFF. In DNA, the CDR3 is TGTGCCAGCAGATTACTAGGAGACAATGAGCAGTTCTTC. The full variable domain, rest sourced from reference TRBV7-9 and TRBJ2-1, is DTGVSQNPRHKITKRGQNVTFRCDPISEHNRLYWYRQTLGQGPEFLTYFQNEAQLEKSRLLSDRFSAERPKGSFSTLEIQRTEQGDSAMYLCASRLLGDNEQFFGPGTRLTVL.

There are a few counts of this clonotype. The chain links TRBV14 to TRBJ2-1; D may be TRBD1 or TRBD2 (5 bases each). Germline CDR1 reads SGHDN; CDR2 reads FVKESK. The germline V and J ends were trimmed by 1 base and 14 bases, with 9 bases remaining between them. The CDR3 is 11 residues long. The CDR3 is CASSQVGPEFF. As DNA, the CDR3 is TGTGCCAGCAGCCAAGTGGGACCCGAGTTCTTC.

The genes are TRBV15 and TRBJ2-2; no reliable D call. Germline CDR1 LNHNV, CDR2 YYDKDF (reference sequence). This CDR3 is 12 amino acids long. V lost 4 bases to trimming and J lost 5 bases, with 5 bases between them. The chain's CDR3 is CATSTRTGELFF. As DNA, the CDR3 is TGTGCCACCAGCACTCGGACCGGGGAGCTGTTTTTT.

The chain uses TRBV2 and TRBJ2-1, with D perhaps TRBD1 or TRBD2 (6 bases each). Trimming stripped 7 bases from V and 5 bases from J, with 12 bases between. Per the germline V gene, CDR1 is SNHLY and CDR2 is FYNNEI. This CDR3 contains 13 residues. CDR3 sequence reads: CASKGGLDNEQFF. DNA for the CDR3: TGTGCCAGCAAGGGGGGCCTGGACAATGAGCAGTTCTTC.

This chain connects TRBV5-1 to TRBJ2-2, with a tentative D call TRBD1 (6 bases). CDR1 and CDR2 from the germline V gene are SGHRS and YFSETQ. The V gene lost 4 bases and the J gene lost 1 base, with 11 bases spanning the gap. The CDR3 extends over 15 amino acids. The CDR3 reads CASSPGTLNTGELFF. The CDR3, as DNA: TGCGCCAGCAGCCCTGGGACATTGAACACCGGGGAGCTGTTTTTT.

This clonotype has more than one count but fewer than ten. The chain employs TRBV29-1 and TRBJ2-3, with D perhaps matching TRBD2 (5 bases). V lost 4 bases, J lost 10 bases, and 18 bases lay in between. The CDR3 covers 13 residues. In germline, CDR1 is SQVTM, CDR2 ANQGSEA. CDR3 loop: CSVGSRGLVPQYF. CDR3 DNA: TGCAGCGTTGGTTCCCGGGGTCTGGTCCCGCAGTATTTT.

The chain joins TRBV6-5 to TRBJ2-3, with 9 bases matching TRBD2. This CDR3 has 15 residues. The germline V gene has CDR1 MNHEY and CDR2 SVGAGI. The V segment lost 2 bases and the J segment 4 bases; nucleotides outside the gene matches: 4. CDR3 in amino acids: CASSYERGVSDTQYF. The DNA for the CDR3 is TGTGCCAGCAGTTACGAGCGGGGGGTTTCAGATACGCAGTATTTT.

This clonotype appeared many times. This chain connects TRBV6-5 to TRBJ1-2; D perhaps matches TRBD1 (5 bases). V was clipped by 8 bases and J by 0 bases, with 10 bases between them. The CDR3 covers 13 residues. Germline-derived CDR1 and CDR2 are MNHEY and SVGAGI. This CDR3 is CASRRDANYGYTF. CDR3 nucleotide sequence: TGTGCCAGCCGCAGGGATGCTAACTATGGCTACACCTTC.

The DNA of the CDR3 is TGCAGCCTCTCACCGGGCACCGGGGAGCTGTTTTTT. Its protein is CSLSPGTGELFF. The rearrangement uses TRBV29-1 and TRBJ2-2, with no clear D. This CDR3 region has 12 residues. V gave up 8 bases and J gave up 4 bases, with 11 bases separating them. CDR1 and CDR2 (germline): SQVTM, ANQGSEA.

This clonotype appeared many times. The CDR3 coding sequence is TGTGCCATCAGTGAACCGGACAGGGGAGGAGAGCAGTACTTC. Amino acid sequence: CAISEPDRGGEQYF. The chain links TRBV10-3 to TRBJ2-7; 9 bases fit TRBD1. There are 14 residues in the CDR3. CDR1 ENHRY and CDR2 SYGVKD come from the germline V gene. V gave up 3 bases and J gave up 7 bases; unmatched junction bases: 7.

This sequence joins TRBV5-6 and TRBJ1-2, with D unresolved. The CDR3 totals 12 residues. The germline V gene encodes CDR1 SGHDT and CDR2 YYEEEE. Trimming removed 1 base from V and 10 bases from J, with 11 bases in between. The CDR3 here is CASSLLGKNYTF. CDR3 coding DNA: TGTGCCAGCAGCTTGTTGGGCAAGAACTACACCTTC.